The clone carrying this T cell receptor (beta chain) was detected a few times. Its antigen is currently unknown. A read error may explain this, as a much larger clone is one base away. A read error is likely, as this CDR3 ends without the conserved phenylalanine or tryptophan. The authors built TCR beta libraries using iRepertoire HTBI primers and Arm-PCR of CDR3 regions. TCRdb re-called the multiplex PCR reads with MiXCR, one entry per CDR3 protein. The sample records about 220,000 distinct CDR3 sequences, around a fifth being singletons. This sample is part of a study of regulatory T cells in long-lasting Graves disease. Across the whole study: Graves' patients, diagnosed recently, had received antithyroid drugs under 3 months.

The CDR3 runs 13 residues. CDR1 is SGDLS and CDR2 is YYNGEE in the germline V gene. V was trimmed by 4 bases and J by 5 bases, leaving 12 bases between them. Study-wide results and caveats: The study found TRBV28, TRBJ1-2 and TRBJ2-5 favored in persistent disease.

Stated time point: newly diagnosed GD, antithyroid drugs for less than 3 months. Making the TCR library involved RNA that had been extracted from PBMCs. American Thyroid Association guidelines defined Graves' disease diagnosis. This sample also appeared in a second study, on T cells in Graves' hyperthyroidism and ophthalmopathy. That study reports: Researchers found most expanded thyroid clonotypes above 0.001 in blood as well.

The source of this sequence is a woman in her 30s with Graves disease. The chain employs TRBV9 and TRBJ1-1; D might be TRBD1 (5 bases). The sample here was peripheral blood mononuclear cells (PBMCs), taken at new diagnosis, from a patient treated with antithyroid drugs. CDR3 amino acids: CASSQIGGTEAFL. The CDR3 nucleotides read TGTGCCAGCAGCCAGATTGGGGGGACTGAAGCTTTCCTT.